This T cell receptor (beta chain) originates from a study of regulatory T cells in long-lasting Graves disease. Study-wide findings and caveats: There was favoring of TRBV28, TRBJ1-2 and TRBJ2-5 in persistent disease. TCR diversity in persistent Graves' patients was below that of newly diagnosed ones.

Time point denoted: newly diagnosed GD, antithyroid drugs for less than 3 months. The TCR library was made from RNA extracted from PBMCs. Comment on this clonotype: Its antigen remains unidentified.

CDR1 and CDR2 from the germline V gene are LGHNA and YNFKEQ. This CDR3 contains 17 residues. V lost 0 bases, J lost 4 bases, and 7 bases stayed unmatched. Sequencing libraries for TCR beta were prepared with iRepertoire HTBI primers and Arm-PCR of CDR3 regions. TCRdb re-called the multiplex PCR reads with MiXCR, one entry per CDR3 protein. The repertoire consists of approximately 490,000 distinct CDR3 sequences, with around 16% occurring once and the leading ten covering more than 9%. Another study also made use of these data, one on T cells in Graves' hyperthyroidism and ophthalmopathy. That work contributes: With the HTBI primer set, the TCR CDR3 went through a first round of RT-PCR.

The TCR sequence derives from a man between 40 and 49 years old with Graves disease. The chain recombines TRBV4-2 with TRBJ2-1, with 9 nucleotides matching TRBD2. The source material was peripheral blood mononuclear cells (PBMCs), sampled at new diagnosis, from a patient treated with antithyroid drugs. CDR3 region: CASSQDAGGPPYNEQFF. CDR3 sequence (DNA): TGTGCCAGCAGCCAAGACGCGGGAGGGCCCCCGTACAATGAGCAGTTCTTC.